The 6 T cell receptor beta chains reported below all come from one sample, sequenced in a study of T cells in Graves' hyperthyroidism and ophthalmopathy (dated by TCRdb to the late 2010s). Library preparation was by multiplex PCR. The sequencer was an Illumina HiSeq 2000. The TCR beta CDR3 regions were amplified from the RNA transcripts. For the first round of RT-PCR on the TCR CDR3, the HTBI primer set was used together with the Qiagen OneStep RT-PCR kit. In-frame beta chains were kept once TCRdb had trimmed the public reads at Q25 with fastp and called clones with MiXCR. Rows are unified per CDR3 protein, each entry keeping the most common DNA and genes. The sample table lists approximately 400,000 distinct CDR3 sequences, about 18% of them with a count of one. The ten biggest clones cover 3.5% to 4% of the sample. The material sequenced was blood. The receptors here all came from a woman between 18 and 30 years old with Graves' hyperthyroidism.

V is TRBV6-1 and J is TRBJ1-2, with D possibly being TRBD1 (5 bases). This CDR3 has 14 residues. V lost 3 bases and J lost 5, with 13 bases in between. Germline CDR1 MNHNS, CDR2 SASEGT. The CDR3 reads CASSEGSRGYGYTF. CDR3 DNA: TGTGCCAGCAGTGAGGGTTCTCGGGGGTATGGCTACACCTTC.

This clonotype was found many times. This chain links TRBV5-4 with TRBJ2-2, with D possibly matching TRBD1 (6 bases). This CDR3 has 12 residues. The germline CDR1 and CDR2 sequences are SGHNT and YYREEE (reference sequence). Trimming removed 2 bases from V and 8 bases from J, with 7 bases in between. The CDR3 region is CASSFGQGELFF. The DNA for the CDR3 is TGTGCCAGCAGCTTCGGACAGGGGGAGCTGTTTTTT.

This clonotype has ten or more counts. The chain carries TRBV20-1 and TRBJ2-7, with TRBD2 matching over 15 bases. Germline V lookup: CDR1 DFQATT, CDR2 SNEGSKA (reference sequence). J was trimmed by 7 bases and V by 6 bases; bases with no gene match: 7. CDR3 length: 14 residues. DNA for the CDR3: TGCAGTGCAGACGGACTAGCGGGGGGGCGTGAGCAGTACTTC. Protein sequence: CSADGLAGGREQYF.

This clonotype was counted at least ten times. The chain recombines TRBV3-1 with TRBJ1-1, with 7 nucleotides matching TRBD1. Losses at the gene ends were 4 bases for V and 2 bases for J; bases not matched to a gene: 13. This CDR3 has 17 residues. Germline-derived CDR1 and CDR2 are LGHDT and YNNKEL (reference sequence). The CDR3 sequence: CASSPRGGSVGNTEAFF. In DNA, the CDR3 is TGTGCCAGCAGCCCCAGGGGGGGTTCGGTGGGAAACACTGAAGCTTTCTTT.

There are a few counts of this clonotype. V and J are TRBV7-3 and TRBJ1-1; 7 nucleotides line up with TRBD1. The CDR3 covers 15 residues. After removal of 3 bases from V and 0 bases from J, the junction contained 4 bases not matched to a gene. Germline-derived CDR1 and CDR2 are SGHTA and FQGTGA. The CDR3 nucleotides are TGTGCCAGCAGCTTGACAGGGTCGGTGAACACTGAAGCTTTCTTT. This translates into CASSLTGSVNTEAFF.

This clonotype was seen repeatedly, ten times or more. This chain connects TRBV5-1 to TRBJ1-2, with D possibly being TRBD1 (6 bases). The CDR3 is 14 amino acids. V lost 0 bases to trimming and J lost 6 bases, with 12 bases between them. The V gene's germline CDR1 is SGHRS and CDR2 YFSETQ. The CDR3, as DNA: TGCGCCAGCAGCTTGGGTACAGGGAGCGATGGCTACACCTTC. The encoded protein is CASSLGTGSDGYTF.